The 17 T cell receptor beta chains below come from one sample, sequenced in a study of cytomegalovirus exposure and HLA in healthy donors. With 60 Vbeta and 13 Jbeta primers, the PCR was carried out. Libraries were prepared by immunoSEQ multiplex PCR; TCRdb keeps only in-frame clonotypes and omits some of them. The data contain 100,000 to 150,000 clones, 70% to 85% of them singletons. Material: PBMCs. Source of these receptors: a woman aged 18-29 years in good health and CMV-seropositive.

This sequence joins TRBV23-1 and TRBJ1-2, with D hard to call. TRBV23-1 carries the ORF label, with uncertain function. This CDR3 is built from 16 residues. V gave up 3 bases and J gave up 1 base, with 15 bases separating them. CDR3 region: CASSHRRQVGNYGYTF. CDR3 sequence (DNA): TGCGCCAGCAGTCATCGGAGGCAGGTAGGTAACTATGGCTACACCTTC.

Comments on this clone: The junction and the germline gene differ at one end; a read error may be behind it. This CDR3 is CSSSPQGPGNTIYF. CDR3 in DNA: TGTTCCAGCAGCCCACAGGGGCCTGGAAACACCATATATTTT. This chain connects TRBV7-9 to TRBJ1-3; 7 bases match TRBD1. This CDR3 has 14 amino acids. Germline loops: CDR1 SEHNR, CDR2 FQNEAQ (reference sequence).

The chain recombines TRBV29-1 with TRBJ2-7; a weak D match, TRBD1 (6 bases). Germline V gene data show CDR1 as SQVTM and CDR2 as ANQGSEA. V was trimmed by 4 bases and J by 3 bases, leaving 13 bases between them. CDR3 size: 13 residues. CDR3 nucleotides: TGCAGCGTTGTGTTACAGGGAGTCTACGAGCAGTACTTC. As protein: CSVVLQGVYEQYF.

The V gene is TRBV2, the J gene TRBJ2-5; TRBD2 matches 11 bases. Germline V gives CDR1 SNHLY, CDR2 FYNNEI. V lost 6 bases and J lost 3; bases outside the gene matches: 0. This CDR3 is 13 amino acids long. CDR3 in amino acids: CASRTSGEETQYF. The CDR3 region has the DNA TGTGCCAGCAGGACTAGCGGGGAAGAGACCCAGTACTTC.

The DNA of the CDR3 is TGTGCCAGTAGTGCGCGGGGGGGCCGCAATGAGCAGTTCTTC. As protein: CASSARGGRNEQFF. The chain carries TRBV19 and TRBJ2-1; 9 positions agree with TRBD2. There are 14 residues in the CDR3. J was trimmed by 6 bases and V by 5 bases; bases with no gene match: 5. Germline assignment: CDR1 LNHDA and CDR2 SQIVND (reference sequence).

The V call is TRBV6-6, the J call TRBJ1-1, with D possibly matching TRBD1 (5 bases). V was cut by 7 bases and J by 4 bases, with 16 bases left in between. The length of the CDR3 is 14 residues. CDR1 is MNHNY, CDR2 SVGAGI, per germline (reference sequence). In DNA form, the CDR3 reads TGTGCCAGCACCAAACCGCAGGGCGGCACTGAAGCTTTCTTT. Its translation is CASTKPQGGTEAFF.

This chain joins TRBV28 and TRBJ2-5; possibly TRBD1 for D (5 bases). This CDR3 comprises 15 residues. Germline V CDR1 and CDR2: MDHEN, SYDVKM. The ends were cut back, 6 bases at V and 3 bases at J, with 17 bases in the middle. Here the CDR3 reads CASRSLRQPKETQYF. CDR3 coding DNA: TGTGCCAGCAGATCCCTAAGACAGCCCAAAGAGACCCAGTACTTC.

This clone was seen a single time. Sequence at one end of the junction differs from germline and may be a read error. This specimen includes other DNA sequences encoding the same CDR3. The chain employs TRBV16 and TRBJ1-2; 7 positions match TRBD1. Germline V lookup: CDR1 KGHSY, CDR2 FQNENV. The CDR3 is made up of 15 amino acids. The chain's CDR3 is CASSQAGTANYGYTF. CDR3 bases: TGTGCCAGCAGCCAAGCCGGGACAGCTAACTATGGCTATACCTTC.

The chain uses TRBV28 and TRBJ1-2, with 9 bases that match TRBD1. CDR3 size: 15 residues. The V and J ends lost 5 bases and 4 bases, in that order; junction bases with no gene match: 8. Germline V gives CDR1 MDHEN, CDR2 SYDVKM. Written as DNA, the CDR3 is TGTGCCAGCAGTCAACGGGACAGGGTGAGCTATGGCTACACCTTC. Its protein is CASSQRDRVSYGYTF.

This CDR3 reads CASSLEVGGADTQYF. The CDR3 bases are TGCGCCAGCAGCTTGGAGGTGGGAGGGGCAGATACGCAGTATTTT. The chain links TRBV5-1 to TRBJ2-3; TRBD2 matches at 7 bases. Trimming at V came to 0 bases and at J to 4 bases, leaving 5 bases not matched to a gene. The CDR3 runs 15 residues. Germline assignment: CDR1 SGHRS and CDR2 YFSETQ.

J is TRBJ2-3 and V is TRBV6-1, with 10 bases matching TRBD1. This CDR3 spans 15 amino acids. V lost 6 bases, J lost 0 bases, and 3 bases stayed unmatched. Looked up from germline, CDR1 is MNHNS and CDR2 is SASEGT. DNA of the CDR3: TGTGCCAGCAGGACAGGGGGCGTGAGCACAGATACGCAGTATTTT. Its protein product is CASRTGGVSTDTQYF.

As concerns this clone: The sample holds other DNA sequences that translate to the same CDR3. This sequence joins TRBV28 and TRBJ2-7; D not certain. The CDR3 contains 11 residues. Looked up from germline, CDR1 is MDHEN and CDR2 is SYDVKM. The ends were cut back, 5 bases at V and 4 bases at J, with 6 bases in the middle. The CDR3 loop is CASSPLYEQYF. Written as DNA, the CDR3 is TGTGCCAGCAGTCCCCTGTACGAGCAGTACTTC.

About this clone itself: At one boundary the junction diverges from the germline segment, which might be a read error. V is TRBV7-9 and J is TRBJ2-7, with 9 bases that match TRBD2. Germline values: CDR1 SEHNR, CDR2 FQNEAQ (reference sequence). This CDR3 has 18 amino acids. The DNA for the CDR3 is TGTTCCAGCAGCTTAGAAGTGGGTCGGCGGGGGGGCTCTTACGAGCAGTACTTC. Its translation: CSSSLEVGRRGGSYEQYF.

This chain connects TRBV7-7 to TRBJ1-6; TRBD1 matches 8 bases. Germline CDR1 and CDR2: SSHAT and FNYEAQ (reference sequence). This CDR3 comprises 14 residues. The CDR3 spells CATLTGETNSPLHF. In DNA, the CDR3 is TGTGCTACCTTGACAGGGGAAACTAATTCACCCCTCCACTTT.

The chain recombines TRBV30 with TRBJ2-1; 9 bases map to TRBD1. The germline V gene encodes CDR1 GTSNPN and CDR2 SVGIG (reference sequence). V trimming: 1 base; J trimming: 9 bases; junction bases outside the gene matches: 4. This CDR3 is built from 13 residues. The CDR3 protein is CAWSDRGRSEQFF. The CDR3 DNA sequence: TGTGCCTGGAGTGACAGGGGGCGGAGTGAGCAGTTCTTC.

V gene TRBV28 combines with J gene TRBJ2-6, with D perhaps TRBD1 (6 bases). V dropped 5 bases and J dropped 0 bases, with 14 bases sitting between them. CDR3 length: 17 residues. Germline V gene data show CDR1 as MDHEN and CDR2 as SYDVKM. The chain's CDR3 is CASSGGSGISGANVLTF. CDR3 bases: TGTGCCAGCAGTGGGGGCTCTGGAATCTCTGGGGCCAACGTCCTGACTTTC.

V is TRBV10-3 and J is TRBJ1-6; D may be TRBD1 (6 bases). The germline V and J ends were trimmed by 3 bases and 9 bases, with 12 bases remaining between them. The germline gives CDR1 ENHRY, CDR2 SYGVKD. This CDR3 region has 14 residues. The CDR3 is CAISDARGSSPLHF. The DNA of the CDR3 is TGTGCCATCAGTGACGCCAGGGGTAGTTCACCCCTCCACTTT.